Below are 5 T cell receptor beta chains sequenced from a single sample in a study of blood T cell repertoires in COVID-19. This table comes from immunoSEQ multiplex PCR, and its TCRdb copy is limited to in-frame clones, with some not included. The sample records around 160,000 clones, approximately 91% being singletons. Sequenced input: peripheral blood. The receptors derive from a human donor in a cohort sampled during active COVID-19.

This chain joins TRBV10-2 and TRBJ2-1, with D tentatively TRBD1 (7 bases). Germline loops: CDR1 WSHSY, CDR2 SAAADI. V lost 3 bases and J lost 5, with 17 bases in between. This CDR3 is 16 amino acids long. The CDR3 DNA reads TGCGCCAGCAGTGACCCTCGACAGGGAGGTGACAATGAGCAGTTCTTC. Translating it yields CASSDPRQGGDNEQFF.

The genes are TRBV6-2 or TRBV6-3 and TRBJ2-1; 13 nucleotides align to TRBD2. CDR1 and CDR2 from the germline V gene are MNHEY and SVGEGT. CDR3 size: 15 residues. After removal of 5 bases from V and 7 bases from J, the junction contained 5 bases not matched to a gene. For the CDR3, the DNA is TGTGCCAGCAGTGGAGGACTAGCGGGGGCTAATGAGCAGTTCTTC. Translated, it gives CASSGGLAGANEQFF.

This rearrangement joins TRBV19 to TRBJ1-3; D gene ambiguous. The CDR3 contains 12 residues. Germline V lookup: CDR1 LNHDA, CDR2 SQIVND (reference sequence). The V end lost 6 bases, the J end lost 2 bases, and 5 bases lay between the germline ends. The CDR3 DNA is TGTGCCAGTAGGTCCACTGGAAACACCATATATTTT. Its protein is CASRSTGNTIYF.

J is TRBJ1-2 and V is TRBV21-1. TRBV21-1 is a pseudogene segment. CDR3 length: 15 residues. In DNA form, the CDR3 reads TGTGCCAGCAGCTCACCCCGGGGATACGACGAGGGCTACACCTTC. Encoded protein: CASSSPRGYDEGYTF.

The chain couples TRBV10-3 to TRBJ2-1; the match to TRBD2 covers 8 bases. The CDR3 length is 13 residues. Germline V CDR1 and CDR2: ENHRY, SYGVKD. Trimming cost V 9 bases and J 0 bases; bases outside gene matches: 1. CDR3 in amino acids: CAISGVSYNEQFF. The CDR3 coding sequence is TGTGCCATTAGCGGGGTCTCCTACAATGAGCAGTTCTTC.